The 6 T cell receptor beta chains below come from one sample, sequenced in a study of CD8 T cells in ankylosing spondylitis. Study-wide findings and caveats: A motif in TCR beta, a set of roughly eight highly homologous variants, appeared characteristic of ankylosing spondylitis blood.

TCRdb redid the calling of the 5' RACE reads with MiXCR, one entry per CDR3 protein. The sample holds about 440,000 distinct CDR3 sequences; 17% are singletons and the top ten take around 0.92%. Their antigens are not known. The sample was blood, either unsorted or a sorted T cell fraction (not recorded which). These TCRs come from a male donor with ankylosing spondylitis.

This clonotype appeared a few times. The genes are TRBV6-1 and TRBJ2-1; possible D gene TRBD2, 6 bases. The CDR3 extends over 17 amino acids. Germline CDR1 reads MNHNS; CDR2 reads SASEGT. The V gene lost 6 bases and the J gene lost 0 bases, with 18 bases spanning the gap. The DNA of the CDR3 is TGTGCCAGCAGGCCCTCGGGGGAGAGGTCCTCCTACAATGAGCAGTTCTTC. It codes for CASRPSGERSSYNEQFF.

CDR3 bases: TGTGCCAGCAGTAACCTAGGGGGGAAGGGCACTGAAGCTTTCTTT. Its translation is CASSNLGGKGTEAFF. The gene calls are TRBV6-5 and TRBJ1-1; a possible D gene is TRBD1 (6 bases). V lost 5 bases and J 4 bases, leaving 17 bases between the germline ends. The CDR3 is 15 residues long. The V gene's germline CDR1 is MNHEY and CDR2 SVGAGI.

This clonotype has at least ten counts. This chain links TRBV29-1 with TRBJ2-2; a possible D gene is TRBD2 (6 bases). The CDR3 runs 12 residues. Per the germline V gene, CDR1 is SQVTM and CDR2 is ANQGSEA. Trimming pared 7 bases from V and 7 bases from J, leaving 13 bases between. The CDR3 reads CSATSRDGELFF. In DNA, the CDR3 is TGCAGCGCAACTAGCCGCGACGGGGAGCTGTTTTTT.

DNA for the CDR3: TGCGCCAGCAGCCTATGGGTGGGGGAGCTGTTTTTT. The encoded protein is CASSLWVGELFF. The rearrangement joins TRBV5-1 to TRBJ2-2; no clear D gene. The CDR3 contains 12 residues. Deletions cut 4 bases from V and 8 bases from J, with 9 bases between. Germline CDR1 and CDR2: SGHRS and YFSETQ.

The chain employs TRBV5-1 and TRBJ2-1, with D hard to call. From germline, CDR1 is SGHRS and CDR2 YFSETQ. Trimming stripped 2 bases from V and 4 bases from J, with 13 bases between. The CDR3 runs to 15 residues. The CDR3: CASSFSAGSYNEQFF. The CDR3 coding sequence is TGCGCCAGCAGCTTTTCGGCAGGTTCATACAATGAGCAGTTCTTC.

The chain couples TRBV7-2 to TRBJ2-1; 10 nucleotides align to TRBD2. The V and J ends lost 5 bases and 7 bases, in that order; junction bases with no gene match: 8. The germline gives CDR1 SGHTA, CDR2 FQGNSA. CDR3 length equals 15 residues. The CDR3 protein is CASSQQPAGGNEQFF. In DNA form, the CDR3 reads TGTGCCAGCAGCCAACAGCCAGCGGGGGGGAATGAGCAGTTCTTC.